This T cell receptor (beta chain) derives from a study of shared T cell receptors in the human thymus. Per germline, CDR1 SGHDT and CDR2 YYEEEE. This CDR3 region has 18 residues. J lost 4 bases, V lost 2 bases, and 15 bases had no gene match. TCRdb's table, derived via immunoSEQ multiplex PCR, lists solely in-frame clones and lacks some. The sample yields hundreds of thousands of clones, 70% to 90% seen once. This sample was also put to use in a study of human thymus T cells. That source reports: Unrelated individuals were reported by related research to share highly overlapping thymic repertoires.

The sample consisted of thymocytes. This TCR was recovered from a boy younger than two with a congenital heart defect. V is TRBV5-6 and J is TRBJ1-2, with 9 bases aligning to TRBD1. CDR3 coding DNA: TGTGCCAGCAGCTTTTATCTGGACAGGGGCCTCCCATCCTATGGCTACACCTTC. Encoded protein: CASSFYLDRGLPSYGYTF. Together with reference TRBV5-6 and TRBJ1-2, the CDR3 gives the full variable domain: DAGVTQSPTHLIKTRGQQVTLRCSPKSGHDTVSWYQQALGQGPQFIFQYYEEEERQRGNFPDRFSGHQFPNYSSELNVNALLLGDSALYLCASSFYLDRGLPSYGYTFGSGTRLTVV.